These T cell receptor beta chains were read from a single sample in a study of control samples from healthy donors and cancer patients. Here immunoSEQ multiplex PCR was the method, and the copy in TCRdb shows in-frame clones only, minus some. The data contain about 71,000 clones, roughly 89% of them singletons. The source material was PBMCs. These receptors were taken from a man in his fifties or sixties with lung cancer. Both conserved end residues are part of each CDR3. D genes are given only for firm matches. A row's size may be missing; if present it is once, few, many or a size class.

. TRBJ1-1 TRBD1 TRBV10-3 TGTGCCATCAGTAACGACGACAGGGCTGCTTTCTTT CAISNDDRAAFF
. TRBJ2-2 . TRBV9 TGTGCCAGCAGCTGGAGGGAGAGCACCGGGGAGCTGTTTTTT CASSWRESTGELFF
once TRBJ1-1 . TRBV10-3 TGTGCCACTAGGCCCGAGCTTGGGGGCGGAAACACTGAAGCTTTCTTT CATRPELGGGNTEAFF
. TRBJ2-7 . TRBV6-5 TGTGCCAGCACCGCCACCGGGGGCTACGAGCAGTACTTC CASTATGGYEQYF
. TRBJ1-1 TRBD1 TRBV7-6 TGTGCCAGCAGCTTTCAGGGGGCGAACACTGAAGCTTTCTTT CASSFQGANTEAFF
few TRBJ1-1 . TRBV7-9 TGTGCCAGCAGTTCCCTGGGTGAAGCTTTCTTT CASSSLGEAFF
. TRBJ1-2 . TRBV27 TGTGCCAGCAGTTTATCTGGGAGACACTATGGCTACACCTTC CASSLSGRHYGYTF
. TRBJ2-3 TRBD2 TRBV9 TGTGCCAGCAGCAGACTAGCGGGGGAAAACACAGATACGCAGTATTTT CASSRLAGENTDTQYF
. TRBJ2-1 . TRBV19 TGTGCCAGTAGTCCCTCTAGGGGACCTCGTAGGAATGAGCAGTTCTTC CASSPSRGPRRNEQFF
. TRBJ1-5 . TRBV30 TGTGCCTGGAGTGCCACCTCCATGGGGCAGCCCCAGCATTTT CAWSATSMGQPQHF
. TRBJ1-1 TRBD1 TRBV5-1 TGCGCCAGCAGCTTGTCGGGACAGGGCTTTGGTACTGAAGCTTTCTTT CASSLSGQGFGTEAFF
. TRBJ2-5 . TRBV7-2 TGTGCCAGCAGCTCTCGTTTATGGGGCGGGGAGACCCAGTACTTC CASSSRLWGGETQYF
. TRBJ2-1 TRBD1 TRBV5-5 TGTGCCAGCAGCTTGGGGACAGGGGGTTACAATGAGCAGTTCTTC CASSLGTGGYNEQFF
. TRBJ1-2 TRBD1 TRBV5-1 TGCGCCAGCAGCGTGGGGCTCCCCGGGACAGGGGGCGCAAGAAACGGCTACACCTTC CASSVGLPGTGGARNGYTF
few TRBJ1-2 . TRBV9 TGTGCCAGCACCACCTACTCCTATGGCTACACCTTC CASTTYSYGYTF
. TRBJ2-5 . TRBV12-3/TRBV12-4 TGTGCCATTGCAAGCAGGGGGGGGGAGACCCAGTACTTC CAIASRGGETQYF
. TRBJ2-5 TRBD1 TRBV5-1 TGCGCCAGCAGCCCCGGGACAGGGAGGGAGACCCAGTACTTC CASSPGTGRETQYF
. TRBJ2-1 . TRBV30 TGTGCCGGAGGGAACAATGAGCAGTTCTTC CAGGNNEQFF
. TRBJ2-5 TRBD1 TRBV7-9 TGTGCCAGCAGCCCCCCGGGACAGAACCAAGAGACCCAGTACTTC CASSPPGQNQETQYF
. TRBJ1-4 TRBD1 TRBV5-8 TGTGCCAGCAGCTTGAACAGGGGTTTTGGCAGGGAACTAGAAAAACTGTTTTTT CASSLNRGFGRELEKLFF
. TRBJ2-1 TRBD1 TRBV18 TGTGCCAGCTCTCAACGACAGGGGAATGAGCAGTTCTTC CASSQRQGNEQFF
. TRBJ2-1 . TRBV4-2 TGTGCCAGCAGCCAAGGGTCGTTGGGCGGCCGGGACCCTCTATACAATGAGCAGTTCTTC CASSQGSLGGRDPLYNEQFF
few TRBJ1-4 . TRBV7-9 TGTGCCAGCAGTTTAAATCTAGGGGGGACTAATGAAAAACTGTTTTTT CASSLNLGGTNEKLFF
. TRBJ2-1 . TRBV7-6 TGTGCCAGCAGCTTAAAGGGCTCCTACAATGAGCAGTTCTTC CASSLKGSYNEQFF
. TRBJ1-6 . TRBV5-1 TGCGCCAGCAGTATCGTCTCTCTCGGGTCGGGTTCACCCCTCCACTTT CASSIVSLGSGSPLHF
. TRBJ1-1 . TRBV4-1 TGCGCCAGCAGCCAAGATATGGGGTTCCGAACTGAAGCTTTCTTT CASSQDMGFRTEAFF
. TRBJ2-3 . TRBV5-1 TGCGCCAGCAGCTTGGGGACAGCCACAGATACGCAGTATTTT CASSLGTATDTQYF
. TRBJ1-4 TRBD1 TRBV6-1 TGTGCCAGCAGTGGCCTGGGGGGACAGGGAAATTCCGAAAAACTGTTTTTT CASSGLGGQGNSEKLFF
. TRBJ2-3 . TRBV7-9 TGTGCCAGCAGCCTAGGGGGCACAGATACGCAGTATTTT CASSLGGTDTQYF
. TRBJ2-2 . TRBV24-1 TGTGCCACCAGTGTTCTTCCTAGCGGGGAGCTGTTTTTT CATSVLPSGELFF
. TRBJ2-5 . TRBV9 TGTGCCAGCAGTCTAGGGCTGTTGGGAGAGACCCAGTACTTC CASSLGLLGETQYF
. TRBJ2-2 TRBD1 TRBV6-5 TGTGCCAGCGCTCTCCTACAGGGGGCCACCGGGGAGCTGTTTTTT CASALLQGATGELFF
. TRBJ2-1 . TRBV19 TGTGCCAGTAGTAGAGCCCCCCAAACTAGGAATGAGCAGTTCTTC CASSRAPQTRNEQFF
. TRBJ1-2 TRBD1 TRBV5-6 TGTGCCAGCACAATGCCGGGGCTGACAGGGACGGCCTATGGCTACACCTTC CASTMPGLTGTAYGYTF
. TRBJ1-2 TRBD1 TRBV5-1 TGCGCCAGCAGCTTTCCGACAGGGGAAGGGAACTATGGCTACACCTTC CASSFPTGEGNYGYTF
. TRBJ1-2 . TRBV11-2 TGTGCCAGCAGACAAGGCTGGGGCCCTAACTATGGCTACACCTTC CASRQGWGPNYGYTF
. TRBJ2-3 TRBD2 TRBV30 TGTGCCTGGAGTGTATGGGGCGGGGGGGGCACAGATACGCAGTATTTT CAWSVWGGGGTDTQYF
once TRBJ1-4 TRBD1 TRBV19 TGTGCCAGTAAGGCAGGGGGAGTCGAAAAACTGTTTTTT CASKAGGVEKLFF
once TRBJ1-4 TRBD1 TRBV7-9 TGTGCCAGCGAGGCGGGACAGGGTGTTAGAAGAGGTGAAAAACTGTTTTTT CASEAGQGVRRGEKLFF
. TRBJ1-1 TRBD1 TRBV29-1 TGCAGCGCCGGACAGGGGGCTCGAAACACTGAAGCTTTCTTT CSAGQGARNTEAFF
few TRBJ1-2 . TRBV6-5 TGTGCCAGCAGTTCTATGAAAGCTAACTATGGCTACACCTTC CASSSMKANYGYTF
once TRBJ1-6 . TRBV4-1 TGCGCCAGCAGCCAAGTGGACAGAGAGAATTCACCCCTCCACTTT CASSQVDRENSPLHF
. TRBJ1-1 . TRBV29-1 TGCAGCGTGTCCCGACAGACGAACACTGAAGCTTTCTTT CSVSRQTNTEAFF
. TRBJ2-1 . TRBV5-1 TGCGCCAGCAGCTCCACCGGCAATGAGCAGTTCTTC CASSSTGNEQFF
. TRBJ1-2 . TRBV4-1 TGCGCCAGCAGCCAAGTTGGAGGGTGGGCTGGCTACACCTTC CASSQVGGWAGYTF
. TRBJ1-2 TRBD1 TRBV2 TGTGCCAGCAGTTTGACAGGGTCGAACTATGGCTACACCTTC CASSLTGSNYGYTF
. TRBJ1-3 . TRBV30 TGTGCCTCGGCCCGGGCGCCAGGAAACACCATATATTTT CASARAPGNTIYF
. TRBJ2-5 TRBD2 TRBV5-1 TGCGCCAGCAGCCAAAGTAGCGGGCCTCAAGAAACCCAGTACTTC CASSQSSGPQETQYF
once TRBJ1-1 TRBD1 TRBV19 TGTGCCAGTAGTATAGGTGGGACAGTGAACACTGAAGCTTTCTTT CASSIGGTVNTEAFF
. TRBJ1-4 . TRBV6-4 TGTGCCAGCATTCACCCTCCCAGACAGGCATCGGATTCATATGAAAAACTGTTTTTT CASIHPPRQASDSYEKLFF
. TRBJ2-5 . TRBV6-5 TGTGCCAGCAGTTACGGGGCAGGCCACCAAGAGACCCAGTACTTC CASSYGAGHQETQYF